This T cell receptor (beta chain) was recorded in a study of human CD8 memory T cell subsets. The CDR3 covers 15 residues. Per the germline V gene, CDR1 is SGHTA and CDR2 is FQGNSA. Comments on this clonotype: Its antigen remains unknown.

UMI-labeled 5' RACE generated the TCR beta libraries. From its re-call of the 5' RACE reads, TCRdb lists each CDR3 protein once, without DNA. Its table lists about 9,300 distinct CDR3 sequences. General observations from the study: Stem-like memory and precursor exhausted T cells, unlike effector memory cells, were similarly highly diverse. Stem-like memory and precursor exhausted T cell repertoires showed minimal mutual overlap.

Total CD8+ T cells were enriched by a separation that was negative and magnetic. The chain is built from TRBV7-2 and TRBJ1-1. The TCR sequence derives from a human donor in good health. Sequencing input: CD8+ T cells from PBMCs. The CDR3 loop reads CASSSRPDLNTEAFF.